What follows are 18 T cell receptor beta chains derived from one specimen sequenced in a study of shared clonotypes between healthy human individuals. Naive CD8 cells, CD45RO-negative and positively selected for CCR7, excluded terminally differentiated effector memory CD45RA+ cells. TCRdb's table, derived via immunoSEQ multiplex PCR, lists solely in-frame clones and lacks some. The table has approximately 1.9 million clones, just under 95% seen once. The sequenced sample was naive CD8+ T cells from PBMCs. The receptors were sampled from a man aged 18 to 29 in good health. Some clones in this sample may be carry-over from other donors' samples.

This rearrangement joins TRBV19 to TRBJ2-7, with no clear D. Germline V CDR1 and CDR2: LNHDA, SQIVND (reference sequence). The ends were cut back, 3 bases at V and 6 bases at J, with 18 bases in the middle. CDR3 length equals 15 residues. CDR3 coding DNA: TGTGCCAGTAGTATCTTGAAGACCGGCGCTACCGAGCAGTACTTC. Translation gives CASSILKTGATEQYF.

The V gene is TRBV27, the J gene TRBJ1-5; no clear D. Trimming took 8 bases from V and 0 from J, leaving 11 bases between them. The CDR3 is 14 amino acids. The germline CDR1 and CDR2 sequences are MNHEY and SMNVEV (reference sequence). CDR3 DNA sequence: TGTGCCAGCGGCGGGTTAAATAGCAATCAGCCCCAGCATTTT. As protein: CASGGLNSNQPQHF.

As to this clone: The same CDR3 arises from other DNA sequences in this sample as well. V usage is TRBV30 and J usage is TRBJ2-2, with D hard to call. V gave up 2 bases and J gave up 6 bases, with 4 bases separating them. Per the germline V gene, CDR1 is GTSNPN and CDR2 is SVGIG (reference sequence). CDR3 length: 11 amino acids. CDR3 in amino acids: CAWSPPGELFF. The CDR3 DNA follows: TGTGCCTGGAGTCCACCCGGGGAGCTGTTTTTT.

The sample holds a few counts of this clone. The chain joins TRBV29-1 to TRBJ1-1; no firm D call. Looked up from germline, CDR1 is SQVTM and CDR2 is ANQGSEA. This CDR3 is 15 amino acids long. Between the trimmed V and J ends, which lost 7 bases and 0 bases, there was a span of 18 bases. CDR3: CSACAPSPLNTEAFF. In nucleotides, the CDR3 is TGCAGCGCATGTGCCCCGTCACCCTTGAACACTGAAGCTTTCTTT.

This CDR3 reads CSVGMADSGRVHTQYF. For the CDR3, the DNA is TGCAGCGTTGGCATGGCGGATAGCGGGAGGGTGCATACGCAGTATTTT. The V call is TRBV29-1, the J call TRBJ2-3; 11 bases match TRBD2. V gave up 4 bases and J gave up 7 bases; unmatched junction bases: 13. The V gene's germline CDR1 is SQVTM and CDR2 ANQGSEA. This CDR3 comprises 16 residues.

The J gene is TRBJ2-5, the V gene TRBV27; D gene ambiguous. CDR3 length: 16 residues. From germline, CDR1 is MNHEY and CDR2 SMNVEV (reference sequence). V lost 4 bases, J lost 1 base, and 16 bases lay in between. The CDR3 loop is CASSSVPQRIQETQYF. The CDR3 DNA sequence: TGTGCCAGCAGTTCTGTCCCGCAGAGAATCCAAGAGACCCAGTACTTC.

This clone turned up a few times. Other DNA sequences within the sample encode an identical CDR3. J is TRBJ2-1 and V is TRBV7-9; D not resolved. This CDR3 contains 11 residues. With 2 bases removed from V and 9 bases from J, the gap between germline ends came to 5 bases. Germline CDR1 SEHNR, CDR2 FQNEAQ (reference sequence). This chain's CDR3 is CASSLTGEQFF. The CDR3 DNA is TGTGCCAGCAGCTTAACCGGTGAGCAGTTCTTC.

This sequence joins TRBV28 and TRBJ1-1; D is unresolved. CDR3 length: 12 residues. The germline V gene has CDR1 MDHEN and CDR2 SYDVKM. The V and J ends lost 3 bases and 6 bases respectively, with 8 bases between them. The CDR3 DNA follows: TGTGCCAGCAGTTTCCTAATGGCTGAAGCTTTCTTT. Translating gives CASSFLMAEAFF.

The chain uses TRBV6-4 and TRBJ2-5; tentative D call: TRBD2 (6 bases). Trimming stripped 7 bases from V and 4 bases from J, with 22 bases between. The CDR3 loop spans 16 amino acids. Germline CDR1 MRHNA, CDR2 SNTAGT. This CDR3 is CASKEGAAGMGETQYF. In nucleotides, the CDR3 is TGTGCCAGCAAGGAGGGAGCGGCCGGGATGGGAGAGACCCAGTACTTC.

The rearrangement joins TRBV7-3 to TRBJ2-2, with unresolved D. V lost 5 bases, J lost 6 bases, and 13 bases lay in between. From germline, CDR1 is SGHTA and CDR2 FQGTGA. The CDR3 extends over 14 amino acids. CDR3 in amino acids: CASSIGLQAGELFF. CDR3 in DNA: TGTGCCAGCAGCATAGGGTTGCAGGCCGGGGAGCTGTTTTTT.

The V call is TRBV27, the J call TRBJ2-7, with D possibly TRBD2 on 6 matching bases. Germline V gene lookup returns CDR1 MNHEY and CDR2 SMNVEV (reference sequence). V gave up 5 bases and J gave up 3 bases, with 20 bases separating them. The CDR3 spans 16 residues. CDR3 sequence: CASSTRRERADYEQYF. The CDR3, as DNA: TGTGCCAGCAGTACCCGCAGGGAGCGGGCTGACTACGAGCAGTACTTC.

This chain uses TRBV15 with TRBJ2-1; the D gene could be TRBD1 or TRBD2 (5 bases each). CDR1 and CDR2 (germline): LNHNV, YYDKDF (reference sequence). V was pared by 0 bases and J by 2 bases, with 14 bases between. The CDR3 length is 17 residues. This chain's CDR3 is CATSRDLGTRPYNEQFF. The DNA for the CDR3 is TGTGCCACCAGCAGAGATCTGGGGACCCGACCCTACAATGAGCAGTTCTTC.

This chain links TRBV7-2 with TRBJ2-2; the D gene is possibly TRBD1 (6 bases). The length of the CDR3 is 15 residues. V lost 11 bases and J lost 0, with 16 bases in between. CDR1 is SGHTA and CDR2 is FQGNSA in the germline V gene. The CDR3 reads CALLDGQSNTGELFF. The CDR3 coding sequence is TGTGCCCTCCTCGACGGACAGTCGAACACCGGGGAGCTGTTTTTT.

The rearrangement joins TRBV19 to TRBJ2-1; TRBD1 matches at 7 bases. Germline V gene data show CDR1 as LNHDA and CDR2 as SQIVND (reference sequence). The CDR3 totals 14 residues. V lost 5 bases, J lost 9 bases, and 10 bases stayed unmatched. The CDR3 bases are TGTGCCAGTAGTGAAGGGGGCACTTACGGTGAGCAGTTCTTC. It encodes CASSEGGTYGEQFF. Using reference TRBV19 and TRBJ2-1 for the parts outside the CDR3, the full variable domain is DGGITQSPKYLFRKEGQNVTLSCEQNLNHDAMYWYRQDPGQGLRLIYYSQIVNDFQKGDIAEGYSVSREKKESFPLTVTSAQKNPTAFYLCASSEGGTYGEQFFGPGTRLTVL.

The chain combines TRBV9 with TRBJ1-5; TRBD1 aligns across 11 bases. The J segment lost 1 base and the V segment lost 3 bases, leaving 9 bases of the junction unmatched. The length of the CDR3 is 18 residues. Germline CDR1 and CDR2: SGDLS and YYNGEE. The CDR3 DNA follows: TGTGCCAGCAGCGGAGGACAGGGGGCAATGGAGAGCAATCAGCCCCAGCATTTT. Its protein is CASSGGQGAMESNQPQHF.

About this clone itself: This sample includes further DNA sequences coding for the same CDR3. V and J are TRBV28 and TRBJ2-1, with TRBD1 identical over 7 bases. CDR1 MDHEN and CDR2 SYDVKM come from the germline V gene. J gave up 1 base and V 3 bases, and 3 bases lay outside the gene matches. The CDR3 sequence is 15 residues long. The chain's CDR3 is CASSFEGASYNEQFF. CDR3 nucleotides: TGTGCCAGCAGTTTTGAGGGGGCGTCCTACAATGAGCAGTTCTTC.

The rearrangement uses TRBV6-6 and TRBJ2-3; D is unresolved. Germline V CDR1 and CDR2: MNHNY, SVGAGI (reference sequence). The V and J ends lost 6 bases and 6 bases respectively, with 10 bases between them. The CDR3 is 12 residues long. In DNA form, the CDR3 reads TGTGCCAGCAGCTATTTGCGGGATACGCAGTATTTT. It translates to CASSYLRDTQYF.

Details on this clone: Other DNA variants within this sample encode the same CDR3. V and J are TRBV7-9 and TRBJ1-5; 9 bases line up with TRBD1. With 4 bases clipped from V and 5 bases from J, the junction kept 3 bases outside the gene matches. This CDR3 has 14 amino acids. Germline loops: CDR1 SEHNR, CDR2 FQNEAQ (reference sequence). As DNA, the CDR3 is TGTGCCAGCAGCTCGGGACAGGGAGATCAGCCCCAGCATTTT. Its protein product is CASSSGQGDQPQHF.